The 11 T cell receptor beta chains presented below share a single source sample, sequenced in a study of CD8 T cells in ankylosing spondylitis. TCRdb reprocessed the 5' RACE reads with MiXCR, giving one entry per CDR3 protein. The table records hundreds of thousands of distinct CDR3 sequences, roughly 25% of them present only once. Sample: blood, either unsorted or a sorted T cell fraction (not recorded which). Every receptor here comes from a male donor with ankylosing spondylitis or in good health (not recorded which).

This chain connects TRBV12-3 or TRBV12-4 to TRBJ2-7; D gene uncertain. The CDR3 loop spans 13 amino acids. V was pared by 2 bases and J by 0 bases, with 5 bases between. The CDR3: CASSLINSYEQYF. CDR3 nucleotide sequence: TGTGCCAGCAGTTTAATCAACTCCTACGAGCAGTACTTC.

This clonotype occurred many times. The chain employs TRBV10-3 and TRBJ2-2, with D maybe TRBD2 (6 bases). Between the trimmed V and J ends, which lost 5 bases and 2 bases, there was a span of 9 bases. This CDR3 spans 14 amino acids. Per the germline V gene, CDR1 is ENHRY and CDR2 is SYGVKD. The CDR3 here is CAISPGRNTGELFF. The CDR3 nucleotides are TGTGCCATCAGTCCCGGGAGAAACACCGGGGAGCTGTTTTTT.

The chain has TRBV29-1 and TRBJ1-2; perhaps TRBD1 as D (5 bases). Germline CDR1 SQVTM, CDR2 ANQGSEA. Trimming removed 3 bases from V and 5 bases from J, with 13 bases in between. The CDR3 has 13 residues. The CDR3 DNA follows: TGCAGCGTTGATTCGGGACCAGGATATGGCTACACCTTC. As protein: CSVDSGPGYGYTF.

This clonotype was seen at least ten times. The chain joins TRBV4-3 to TRBJ2-7, with D possibly being TRBD2 (5 bases). Looked up from germline, CDR1 is LGHNA and CDR2 is YSLEER. The V end lost 0 bases, the J end lost 4 bases, and 13 bases lay between the germline ends. The CDR3 extends over 15 amino acids. The CDR3 DNA reads TGCGCCAGCAGCCAAGATCTAGCCAGAGAGTACGAGCAGTACTTC. This translates into CASSQDLAREYEQYF.

This clonotype was picked up a small number of times. The chain links TRBV19 to TRBJ2-2; TRBD2 matches 7 bases. V shed 4 bases, J shed 5 bases, and the junction held 4 bases outside the gene matches. The CDR3 runs 14 residues. Germline lookup yields CDR1 LNHDA and CDR2 SQIVND (reference sequence). The CDR3 DNA follows: TGTGCCAGTAGTACCATCGGGGGGACCGGGGAGCTGTTTTTT. Translation: CASSTIGGTGELFF.

The chain has TRBV18 and TRBJ1-1, with 9 bases aligning to TRBD1. This CDR3 spans 15 amino acids. J was trimmed by 6 bases and V by 6 bases; bases with no gene match: 11. Germline V lookup: CDR1 KGHSH, CDR2 LQKENI. This CDR3 is CASSPVVDRGSEAFF. In DNA, the CDR3 is TGTGCCAGCTCCCCTGTAGTGGACAGGGGATCTGAAGCTTTCTTT.

V is TRBV29-1 and J is TRBJ1-1; tentatively, D is TRBD1 (5 bases). The V end lost 4 bases, the J end lost 0 bases, and 9 bases lay between the germline ends. Germline CDR1 SQVTM, CDR2 ANQGSEA. The CDR3 is 13 amino acids. CDR3 region: CSVGEQVNTEAFF. The CDR3 DNA reads as TGCAGCGTTGGGGAACAGGTGAACACTGAAGCTTTCTTT.

The chain recombines TRBV13 with TRBJ2-7, with D tentatively TRBD1 or TRBD2 (5 bases each). With 5 bases removed from V and 2 bases from J, the gap between germline ends came to 19 bases. The CDR3 is 16 residues long. Germline CDR1 PRHDT, CDR2 FYEKMQ (reference sequence). The CDR3 DNA reads TGTGCCAGCAGCGACACCGGGACCTCCACTACCTACGAGCAGTACTTC. Its protein is CASSDTGTSTTYEQYF.

This clonotype was recorded only once. The chain employs TRBV12-3 or TRBV12-4 and TRBJ2-1; 11 bases are shared with TRBD2. The CDR3 runs 17 residues. The V and J ends lost 2 bases and 9 bases, in that order; junction bases with no gene match: 12. The CDR3 bases are TGTGCCAGCAGTTTAAGTCGGGGTTCTAGCGGGAGGACTGAGCAGTTCTTC. As protein: CASSLSRGSSGRTEQFF.

V gene TRBV5-6 combines with J gene TRBJ2-1, with 8 bases that match TRBD2. V shed 4 bases, J shed 4 bases, and the junction held 7 bases outside the gene matches. Germline V gene data show CDR1 as SGHDT and CDR2 as YYEEEE. This CDR3 is 15 amino acids long. The CDR3 here is CASSDLGRDYNEQFF. The CDR3 DNA reads TGTGCCAGCAGCGATCTCGGGAGGGATTACAATGAGCAGTTCTTC.

V usage is TRBV29-1 and J usage is TRBJ1-3; 7 nucleotides line up with TRBD1. Germline assignment: CDR1 SQVTM and CDR2 ANQGSEA. V lost 6 bases and J lost 0; bases outside the gene matches: 8. CDR3 length: 15 amino acids. Here the CDR3 reads CSVVGDSYSGNTIYF. In DNA, the CDR3 is TGCAGCGTCGTAGGGGACAGTTACTCTGGAAACACCATATATTTT.